This T cell receptor beta chain came from a study of blood T cell repertoires in COVID-19. Study context: Acute and convalescent COVID-19 specimens originated in the United States, Italy and Spain.

Enrolment of Seattle patients took place during active infection, and they were followed longitudinally. Some clones are missing from TCRdb's copy, which holds only in-frame ones; the method was immunoSEQ multiplex PCR. The sample holds roughly 200,000 clones, approximately 78% seen once. This CDR3 has 12 amino acids. Trimming took off 6 bases at V and 3 bases at J, with 9 bases between the two ends. Germline V gene data show CDR1 as MNHNY and CDR2 as SVGAGI (reference sequence). Sequencing used peripheral blood. The chain couples TRBV6-6 to TRBJ2-7, with D uncertain. The source of this sequence is an elderly woman with COVID-19, enrolled during active disease. The CDR3 nucleotides read TGTGCCAGCAGCCCAACTGACTACGAGCAGTACTTC. Translating gives CASSPTDYEQYF.